Shown below are 27 T cell receptor beta chains from a single sample sequenced in a study of cytomegalovirus exposure and HLA in healthy donors. The PCR contained 60 Vbeta and 13 Jbeta primers. The assay was immunoSEQ multiplex PCR, and TCRdb's table has in-frame clones only and misses some. Counted here are about 76,000 clones, nearly 80% occurring once; the ten biggest clones make up 8% to 9.5%. Source material: PBMCs. These receptors all stem from a woman aged 40 to 50 in good health and CMV-seropositive.

The rearrangement joins TRBV6-5 to TRBJ1-2; TRBD1 matches 7 bases. The CDR3 contains 14 residues. Germline V gene sequence: CDR1 MNHEY, CDR2 SVGAGI. V shed 7 bases and J 4 bases; nucleotides not matched to a gene: 9. The CDR3 DNA reads TGTGCCAGCACCGACGGACAGGTCGTCTATGGCTACACCTTC. Its translation: CASTDGQVVYGYTF.

CDR3 coding DNA: TGTGCCAGCAGCTATTCTGCGGATACGCAGTATTTT. This codes for CASSYSADTQYF. The gene calls are TRBV27 and TRBJ2-3; D not resolved. Per germline, CDR1 MNHEY and CDR2 SMNVEV (reference sequence). The V end lost 6 bases, the J end lost 6 bases, and 10 bases lay between the germline ends. The CDR3 totals 12 residues.

Turning to this clone: The junction departs from the called germline gene at one end, perhaps through a read error. V usage is TRBV7-9 and J usage is TRBJ1-2; D unclear. CDR1 and CDR2 (germline): SEHNR, FQNEAQ (reference sequence). The CDR3 contains 12 residues. The CDR3, as DNA: TGTTCCAGCTCCGGGGATAACTATGGCTACACCTTC. As protein: CSSSGDNYGYTF.

The chain couples TRBV6-5 to TRBJ1-1; D gene ambiguous. The CDR3 loop spans 13 amino acids. Germline CDR1 is MNHEY and CDR2 is SVGAGI. With 8 bases removed from V and 0 bases from J, the gap between germline ends came to 10 bases. CDR3 sequence reads: CASYGLVNTEAFF. The CDR3 region has the DNA TGTGCCAGCTACGGACTGGTGAACACTGAAGCTTTCTTT.

The chain is built from TRBV7-8 and TRBJ2-1, with TRBD2 as a possible D gene (6 bases). V gave up 5 bases and J gave up 4 bases, with 9 bases separating them. CDR1 and CDR2 from the germline V gene are SGHVS and FQNEAQ. The CDR3 runs 13 residues. DNA for the CDR3: TGTGCCAGCAGCAGGGGACTTTACAATGAGCAGTTCTTC. Translated, it gives CASSRGLYNEQFF.

This sequence joins TRBV7-8 and TRBJ2-3, with D possibly being TRBD2 (7 bases). Trimming pared 1 base from V and 2 bases from J, leaving 13 bases between. Germline V gene lookup returns CDR1 SGHVS and CDR2 FQNEAQ. The CDR3 sequence is 16 residues long. As DNA, the CDR3 is TGTGCCAGCAGCTTAGGACCGGGGGGCTACACAGATACGCAGTATTTT. Translated, it gives CASSLGPGGYTDTQYF. Drawing the rest from reference TRBV7-8 and TRBJ2-3, the complete variable domain is GAGVSQSPRYKVAKRGQDVALRCDPISGHVSLFWYQQALGQGPEFLTYFQNEAQLDKSGLPSDRFFAERPEGSVSTLKIQRTQQEDSAVYLCASSLGPGGYTDTQYFGPGTRLTVL.

In this sample, this clone turned up a few times. The gene calls are TRBV25-1 and TRBJ1-1, with 7 bases matching TRBD1. The junction had 5 bases not matched to a gene; V was cut back by 6 bases and J by 1 base. The CDR3 contains 14 residues. In germline, CDR1 is MGHDK, CDR2 SYGVNS. CDR3 in amino acids: CASSTGTANTEAFF. Here the CDR3 DNA reads TGTGCCAGCAGCACCGGGACAGCGAACACTGAAGCTTTCTTT.

The genes are TRBV5-8 and TRBJ2-1, with D perhaps matching TRBD2 (5 bases). The length of the CDR3 is 16 residues. CDR1 is SGHTS and CDR2 is YDEGEE in the germline V gene. The V and J ends lost 0 bases and 4 bases respectively, with 14 bases between them. Here the CDR3 reads CASSLVGEWRYNEQFF. The DNA for the CDR3 is TGTGCCAGCAGCTTGGTTGGGGAGTGGAGGTACAATGAGCAGTTCTTC.

V usage is TRBV6-4 and J usage is TRBJ2-1, with a tentative D call TRBD2 (6 bases). V lost 0 bases, J lost 7 bases, and 16 bases lay in between. CDR3 length: 16 amino acids. Germline values: CDR1 MRHNA, CDR2 SNTAGT. Written as DNA, the CDR3 is TGTGCCAGCAGTGACTCGGGCGGGAAGGCCGATAATGAGCAGTTCTTC. It is translated as CASSDSGGKADNEQFF.

The chain links TRBV5-5 to TRBJ2-2; 10 bases fit TRBD1. Germline CDR1 is SGHKS and CDR2 is YYEKEE (reference sequence). The CDR3 contains 16 residues. J lost 5 bases, V lost 2 bases, and 6 bases had no gene match. The CDR3: CASSFGDRGGTGELFF. The CDR3 nucleotides are TGTGCCAGCAGCTTCGGGGACAGGGGAGGAACCGGGGAGCTGTTTTTT.

The chain carries TRBV5-1 and TRBJ1-1; TRBD1 is a possible D gene (5 bases). Trimming left V 4 bases short and J 4 bases short, with 17 bases between. The CDR3 has 15 residues. Germline CDR1 reads SGHRS; CDR2 reads YFSETQ. CDR3 sequence: CASSLADPGGTEAFF. In DNA form, the CDR3 reads TGCGCCAGCAGCCTTGCGGATCCCGGGGGCACTGAAGCTTTCTTT.

This clone was seen only once. This chain uses TRBV30 with TRBJ1-2, with 8 bases matching TRBD1. Per the germline V gene, CDR1 is GTSNPN and CDR2 is SVGIG (reference sequence). J was trimmed by 1 base and V by 2 bases; bases with no gene match: 6. The CDR3 sequence is 15 residues long. The CDR3 protein is CAWSRKDRVNYGYTF. DNA of the CDR3: TGTGCCTGGAGTCGAAAGGACAGGGTTAACTATGGCTACACCTTC.

This clone occurred once. One end of the junction does not line up with germline, which may come from a read error. The rearrangement joins TRBV15 to TRBJ1-2; TRBD1 aligns across 7 bases. Germline CDR1 LNHNV, CDR2 YYDKDF (reference sequence). The CDR3 loop spans 11 amino acids. For the CDR3, the DNA is TGTGCCACCAGCAGTGGTAGGGGGCAGGCCTTC. It codes for CATSSGRGQAF.

The chain has TRBV6-5 and TRBJ1-4; 7 bases fit TRBD1. With V trimmed by 0 bases and J by 8 bases, 3 bases remained unmatched. The CDR3 has 14 amino acids. Germline V CDR1 and CDR2: MNHEY, SVGAGI. For the CDR3, the DNA is TGTGCCAGCAGTTACTCGAAGGGGGCGGAAAAACTGTTTTTT. Translation gives CASSYSKGAEKLFF.

This clone showed up just a few times. V is TRBV19 and J is TRBJ2-5; 8 bases agree with TRBD1. CDR1 is LNHDA, CDR2 SQIVND, per germline (reference sequence). CDR3 length equals 14 residues. The ends lost 3 bases at V and 3 bases at J; junction bases unmatched: 3. The CDR3, as DNA: TGTGCCAGTAGTATCGACAGGGGCGAAGAGACCCAGTACTTC. This translates into CASSIDRGEETQYF.

The chain recombines TRBV6-5 with TRBJ2-7; 7 bases map to TRBD1. The CDR3 consists of 14 residues. After removal of 4 bases from V and 3 bases from J, the junction contained 6 bases not matched to a gene. Germline CDR1 MNHEY, CDR2 SVGAGI. CDR3 protein: CASSFKGASYEQYF. The CDR3 region has the DNA TGTGCCAGCAGTTTTAAGGGGGCAAGCTACGAGCAGTACTTC.

This chain links TRBV5-6 with TRBJ2-6; TRBD1 agrees at 8 bases. Germline V gene lookup returns CDR1 SGHDT and CDR2 YYEEEE. V trimming: 3 bases; J trimming: 4 bases; junction bases outside the gene matches: 3. The CDR3 consists of 15 residues. Here the CDR3 reads CASSWTGLGANVLTF. Here the CDR3 DNA reads TGTGCCAGCAGCTGGACAGGGTTGGGGGCCAACGTCCTGACTTTC.

The V call is TRBV10-3, the J call TRBJ2-7; 9 nucleotides agree with TRBD1. CDR1 is ENHRY, CDR2 SYGVKD, per germline. The CDR3 has 15 amino acids. J lost 5 bases, V lost 2 bases, and 7 bases had no gene match. The CDR3 DNA reads as TGTGCCATCAGTGAGATGGACAGGGGTGACCACGAGCAGTACTTC. Protein sequence: CAISEMDRGDHEQYF.

This chain uses TRBV5-1 with TRBJ1-6; D not resolved. With 5 bases removed from V and 7 bases from J, the gap between germline ends came to 13 bases. This CDR3 spans 14 amino acids. Per germline, CDR1 SGHRS and CDR2 YFSETQ. The CDR3 bases are TGCGCCAGCAGGGAGGAAGGCAGAAATTCACCCCTCCACTTT. It codes for CASREEGRNSPLHF.

The chain joins TRBV5-1 to TRBJ2-7; 7 bases map to TRBD1. The CDR3 is 14 residues long. Germline V gene lookup returns CDR1 SGHRS and CDR2 YFSETQ. Trimming took 1 base from V and 4 from J; bases not matched to a gene: 5. DNA of the CDR3: TGCGCCAGCAGCTTGACAAGACAGGGTTACGAGCAGTACTTC. Its protein is CASSLTRQGYEQYF.

The rearrangement joins TRBV7-2 to TRBJ1-3, with TRBD1 as a possible D gene (5 bases). The germline V gene has CDR1 SGHTA and CDR2 FQGNSA. V was pared by 5 bases and J by 0 bases, with 14 bases between. The CDR3 runs 16 residues. CDR3 in amino acids: CASSNLGGISGNTIYF. The CDR3 DNA reads TGTGCCAGCAGCAATTTGGGGGGGATCTCTGGAAACACCATATATTTT.

The chain links TRBV30 to TRBJ2-4; possible D gene TRBD1, 7 bases. The CDR3 totals 14 residues. CDR1 and CDR2 (germline): GTSNPN, SVGIG (reference sequence). V was clipped by 2 bases and J by 7 bases, with 15 bases between them. The CDR3 bases are TGTGCCTGGAGTCTTCAGGGGGGACGGAACATTCAGTACTTC. Its translation is CAWSLQGGRNIQYF.

This clone appeared once. The rearrangement joins TRBV5-1 to TRBJ2-7, with 7 bases matching TRBD1. Germline loops: CDR1 SGHRS, CDR2 YFSETQ. The CDR3 length is 15 residues. The V gene end was trimmed by 4 bases and the J gene end by 3 bases; junction bases not matched to a gene: 10. Written as DNA, the CDR3 is TGCGCCAGCAGCGCCGTTGACAGGGCGAGCTACGAGCAGTACTTC. This encodes CASSAVDRASYEQYF. The whole variable domain, filled in from reference TRBV5-1 and TRBJ2-7, reads KAGVTQTPRYLIKTRGQQVTLSCSPISGHRSVSWYQQTPGQGLQFLFEYFSETQRNKGNFPGRFSGRQFSNSRSEMNVSTLELGDSALYLCASSAVDRASYEQYFGPGTRLTVT.

In this sample, this clone turned up once. At one boundary the junction diverges from the germline segment, which might be a read error. This chain links TRBV12-5 with TRBJ2-5; 12 bases align to TRBD1. The CDR3 has 17 residues. CDR1 is LGHNT and CDR2 is FRNRAP in the germline V gene. CDR3 coding DNA: TGTGCTAGTGGTTTGGTCTTCGGGACAGGGGGCCAAGAGGCCCAGTACTTC. This translates into CASGLVFGTGGQEAQYF. Using reference TRBV12-5 and TRBJ2-5 for the parts outside the CDR3, the full variable domain is DARVTQTPRHKVTEMGQEVTMRCQPILGHNTVFWYRQTMMQGLELLAYFRNRAPLDDSGMPKDRFSAEMPDATLATLKIQPSEPRDSAVYFCASGLVFGTGGQEAQYFGPGTRLLVL.

The gene calls are TRBV6-5 and TRBJ1-3; tentatively, D is TRBD1 (5 bases). The CDR3 has 16 amino acids. Trimming left V 4 bases short and J 5 bases short, with 18 bases between. Looked up from germline, CDR1 is MNHEY and CDR2 is SVGAGI. Here the CDR3 DNA reads TGTGCCAGCAGTTCGTTGACAGCCCGCCTAAGAAACACCATATATTTT. Encoded protein: CASSSLTARLRNTIYF.

The chain uses TRBV5-5 and TRBJ1-4, with 10 bases fitting TRBD1. CDR1 is SGHKS and CDR2 is YYEKEE in the germline V gene (reference sequence). V lost 2 bases, J lost 8 bases, and 6 bases stayed unmatched. The CDR3 is 15 amino acids. Written as DNA, the CDR3 is TGTGCCAGCAGCTTTCGTGGGACAGGGGCGGAAAAACTGTTTTTT. Protein product: CASSFRGTGAEKLFF. The full variable domain, in which reference TRBV5-5 and TRBJ1-4 provide the parts outside the CDR3, is DAGVTQSPTHLIKTRGQQVTLRCSPISGHKSVSWYQQVLGQGPQFIFQYYEKEERGRGNFPDRFSARQFPNYSSELNVNALLLGDSALYLCASSFRGTGAEKLFFGSGTQLSVL.

This clone was detected a few times. This sequence joins TRBV9 and TRBJ1-1; D remains unclear. The CDR3 extends over 12 amino acids. V lost 4 bases and J lost 3, with 7 bases in between. The germline gives CDR1 SGDLS, CDR2 YYNGEE. The CDR3 reads CASSPEDTEAFF. The CDR3 DNA reads TGTGCCAGCAGCCCAGAAGACACTGAAGCTTTCTTT.